These 32 T cell receptor beta chains were all obtained from the same sample, sequenced in a study of shared clonotypes between healthy human individuals. The table came from immunoSEQ multiplex PCR; TCRdb's copy has only in-frame clones and leaves some out. The sample carries approximately 2.1 million clones, over 90% recorded once. Sample: naive CD4+ T cells from PBMCs. The sample's subset: CD45RA+ positively selected. These receptor sequences come from a man aged 18 to 35 in good health. Some clones in this sample may be carry-over from other donors' samples.

The chain recombines TRBV6-1 with TRBJ2-5, with D possibly matching TRBD2 (6 bases). This CDR3 region has 14 residues. Germline loops: CDR1 MNHNS, CDR2 SASEGT. V was trimmed by 6 bases and J by 5 bases, leaving 16 bases between them. The CDR3 region is CASSEGLAPETQYF. CDR3 bases: TGTGCCAGCAGCGAGGGGCTAGCGCCGGAGACCCAGTACTTC.

The gene calls are TRBV25-1 and TRBJ2-2, with 10 nucleotides matching TRBD1. The V and J ends lost 6 bases and 5 bases, in that order; junction bases with no gene match: 6. Germline assignment: CDR1 MGHDK and CDR2 SYGVNS. This CDR3 is built from 15 residues. The CDR3 DNA reads TGTGCCAGCAGACCGGGACAGGGGCTTACCGGGGAGCTGTTTTTT. It specifies CASRPGQGLTGELFF. Full variable domain (remainder filled in from reference TRBV25-1 and TRBJ2-2): EADIYQTPRYLVIGTGKKITLECSQTMGHDKMYWYQQDPGMELHLIHYSYGVNSTEKGDLSSESTVSRIRTEHFPLTLESARPSHTSQYLCASRPGQGLTGELFFGEGSRLTVL.

The chain employs TRBV4-1 and TRBJ1-5; D not certain. Germline assignment: CDR1 MGHRA and CDR2 YSYEKL. Trimming removed 4 bases from V and 5 bases from J, with 6 bases in between. The CDR3 consists of 12 residues. CDR3 protein: CASSPFDQPQHF. Written as DNA, the CDR3 is TGCGCCAGCAGCCCATTCGATCAGCCCCAGCATTTT.

The rearrangement links TRBV6-5 to TRBJ2-2; 9 bases align to TRBD1. CDR1 and CDR2 from the germline V gene are MNHEY and SVGAGI. The CDR3 runs 14 residues. The V segment lost 6 bases and the J segment 6 bases; nucleotides outside the gene matches: 5. The CDR3 nucleotides are TGTGCCAGCAGAGGGACAGGGCTGGCCGGGGAGCTGTTTTTT. This translates into CASRGTGLAGELFF.

This chain connects TRBV25-1 to TRBJ2-7; D remains unclear. Germline values: CDR1 MGHDK, CDR2 SYGVNS. The CDR3 consists of 12 residues. Trimming stripped 8 bases from V and 6 bases from J, with 14 bases between. CDR3 sequence: CASAGDWREQYF. The DNA for the CDR3 is TGTGCCAGCGCCGGTGACTGGCGCGAGCAGTACTTC.

This chain uses TRBV5-1 with TRBJ1-2; D is possibly TRBD1 (6 bases). The V end lost 6 bases, the J end lost 6 bases, and 18 bases lay between the germline ends. Germline-derived CDR1 and CDR2 are SGHRS and YFSETQ. This CDR3 has 14 residues. The chain's CDR3 is CASTSMGAQDGYTF. The CDR3, as DNA: TGCGCCAGCACCTCCATGGGGGCTCAGGATGGCTACACCTTC.

The chain couples TRBV15 to TRBJ2-5, with TRBD1 matching 9 bases. Germline loops: CDR1 LNHNV, CDR2 YYDKDF (reference sequence). There are 14 residues in the CDR3. The V and J ends lost 5 bases and 3 bases, in that order; junction bases with no gene match: 4. The CDR3 loop reads CATSWGQGKETQYF. The CDR3 DNA reads TGTGCCACCAGCTGGGGACAGGGAAAAGAGACCCAGTACTTC.

This CDR3 is CASHSRGTGKGGYGYTF. CDR3 DNA: TGTGCCAGCCACTCACGGGGTACGGGGAAGGGAGGTTATGGCTACACCTTC. The genes are TRBV19 and TRBJ1-2; D gene unclear. V shed 9 bases and J shed 5 bases, with 28 bases lying between them. The CDR3 consists of 17 residues. The germline CDR1 and CDR2 sequences are LNHDA and SQIVND (reference sequence).

The CDR3: CASSRRQGSSYEQYF. CDR3 in DNA: TGTGCCAGCAGCAGAAGACAGGGCTCCTCCTACGAGCAGTACTTC. The chain has TRBV21-1 and TRBJ2-7; TRBD1, the table's D call, was not compared with the DNA. TRBV21-1 is a pseudogene segment. The CDR3 totals 15 residues.

The rearrangement uses TRBV28 and TRBJ2-3; 8 positions agree with TRBD2. V shed 2 bases and J 3 bases; nucleotides not matched to a gene: 7. The germline V gene encodes CDR1 MDHEN and CDR2 SYDVKM. The CDR3 has 16 residues. CDR3 loop: CASSLGTLAGTDTQYF. The CDR3 DNA is TGTGCCAGCAGTTTAGGTACCTTAGCGGGAACAGATACGCAGTATTTT.

This chain uses TRBV18 with TRBJ1-1, with a weak D call TRBD1 (5 bases). This CDR3 has 15 residues. Germline V CDR1 and CDR2: KGHSH, LQKENI. V gave up 3 bases and J gave up 2 bases, with 13 bases separating them. The CDR3 reads CASSPAGSTNTEAFF. The CDR3, as DNA: TGTGCCAGCTCACCGGCAGGGTCCACTAACACTGAAGCTTTCTTT.

The rearrangement uses TRBV29-1 and TRBJ2-2, with 7 positions matching TRBD1. The ends lost 1 base at V and 3 bases at J; junction bases unmatched: 11. The CDR3 has 17 residues. Germline values: CDR1 SQVTM, CDR2 ANQGSEA. CDR3 nucleotide sequence: TGCAGCGTTGAAGGAGACAGGGCAGGTGGGGACACCGGGGAGCTGTTTTTT. Amino acids: CSVEGDRAGGDTGELFF.

The CDR3 nucleotides are TGTGCCAGCATTCGGACTAGCCATATCGACGAGCAGTACTTC. Its translation: CASIRTSHIDEQYF. The chain links TRBV6-1 to TRBJ2-7; TRBD2 agrees at 8 bases. The CDR3 extends over 14 amino acids. J gave up 5 bases and V 7 bases, and 10 bases lay outside the gene matches. The germline V gene encodes CDR1 MNHNS and CDR2 SASEGT.

The V call is TRBV15, the J call TRBJ2-5; the D gene is possibly TRBD1 (5 bases). Between the trimmed V and J ends, which lost 1 base and 2 bases, there was a span of 5 bases. The CDR3 contains 13 residues. In germline, CDR1 is LNHNV, CDR2 YYDKDF (reference sequence). CDR3 amino acids: CATSRGQQETQYF. The CDR3 DNA reads TGTGCCACCAGCAGAGGACAGCAAGAGACCCAGTACTTC.

In regard to this clone: Other DNA variants within this sample encode the same CDR3. This chain uses TRBV5-1 with TRBJ2-7; the D is unclear. The germline gives CDR1 SGHRS, CDR2 YFSETQ. Trimming shortened V by 0 bases and J by 1 base, and 11 bases separated the two germline ends. The CDR3 is 15 residues long. In DNA form, the CDR3 reads TGCGCCAGCAGCTTGGCCGGTACGTTATCCTACGAGCAGTACTTC. Its protein product is CASSLAGTLSYEQYF. The full variable domain, with the rest looked up from reference TRBV5-1 and TRBJ2-7, is KAGVTQTPRYLIKTRGQQVTLSCSPISGHRSVSWYQQTPGQGLQFLFEYFSETQRNKGNFPGRFSGRQFSNSRSEMNVSTLELGDSALYLCASSLAGTLSYEQYFGPGTRLTVT.

The chain carries TRBV7-8 and TRBJ1-3; 12 bases line up with TRBD1. V dropped 4 bases and J dropped 2; count of bases not matched to a gene: 18. The CDR3 runs 21 residues. Germline-derived CDR1 and CDR2 are SGHVS and FQNEAQ. The CDR3 loop reads CASSSPGVGDRGRLAGNTIYF. CDR3 nucleotides: TGTGCCAGCAGCTCCCCTGGCGTGGGGGACAGGGGGCGCCTAGCTGGAAACACCATATATTTT. Together with reference TRBV7-8 and TRBJ1-3, the CDR3 gives the full variable domain: GAGVSQSPRYKVAKRGQDVALRCDPISGHVSLFWYQQALGQGPEFLTYFQNEAQLDKSGLPSDRFFAERPEGSVSTLKIQRTQQEDSAVYLCASSSPGVGDRGRLAGNTIYFGEGSWLTVV.

Notes on this clone: In the same sample, other DNA sequences code for this CDR3. The J gene is TRBJ2-5, the V gene TRBV5-1; 8 bases agree with TRBD1. In germline, CDR1 is SGHRS, CDR2 YFSETQ. Trimming took 4 bases from V and 4 from J; bases not matched to a gene: 3. This CDR3 is built from 13 residues. DNA for the CDR3: TGCGCCAGCAGCCCAGGACAGGGAGAGACCCAGTACTTC. Translated: CASSPGQGETQYF.

The gene calls are TRBV7-8 and TRBJ2-1; D ambiguous. Per the germline V gene, CDR1 is SGHVS and CDR2 is FQNEAQ. Trimming left V 1 base short and J 0 bases short, with 7 bases between. CDR3 length equals 15 residues. The CDR3 region is CASSLVFSSYNEQFF. The CDR3 region has the DNA TGTGCCAGCAGCTTAGTTTTCAGCTCCTACAATGAGCAGTTCTTC.

The chain uses TRBV28 and TRBJ2-6; 11 bases agree with TRBD2. After removal of 5 bases from V and 0 bases from J, the junction contained 3 bases not matched to a gene. The CDR3 contains 17 residues. Germline assignment: CDR1 MDHEN and CDR2 SYDVKM. CDR3 protein: CASSGLAGDSGANVLTF. The CDR3 DNA reads as TGTGCCAGCAGTGGACTAGCGGGTGACTCTGGGGCCAACGTCCTGACTTTC.

V usage is TRBV7-9 and J usage is TRBJ2-7, with D unresolved. Germline V gene sequence: CDR1 SEHNR, CDR2 FQNEAQ (reference sequence). The CDR3 is made up of 12 amino acids. V was pared by 4 bases and J by 4 bases, with 8 bases between. Here the CDR3 reads CASSSTNYEQYF. CDR3 coding DNA: TGTGCCAGCAGCTCCACAAATTACGAGCAGTACTTC.

This clone was observed once. J is TRBJ2-7 and V is TRBV28, with 8 positions matching TRBD2. V lost 7 bases to trimming and J lost 3 bases; unmatched junction nucleotides: 8. Germline CDR1 reads MDHEN; CDR2 reads SYDVKM. The CDR3 has 14 amino acids. The CDR3 DNA is TGTGCCAGCAAGACTAGCGACAATCTCTACGAGCAGTACTTC. Protein: CASKTSDNLYEQYF.

The chain links TRBV18 to TRBJ2-1; TRBD2 agrees at 10 bases. The germline V gene encodes CDR1 KGHSH and CDR2 LQKENI. This CDR3 is built from 17 residues. J lost 4 bases, V lost 0 bases, and 6 bases had no gene match. The CDR3 sequence: CASSPPLLAGPYNEQFF. The CDR3 DNA sequence: TGTGCCAGCTCACCACCGTTACTAGCGGGACCATACAATGAGCAGTTCTTC. Based on the CDR3 plus reference TRBV18 and TRBJ2-1, the full variable domain is NAGVMQNPRHLVRRRGQEARLRCSPMKGHSHVYWYRQLPEEGLKFMVYLQKENIIDESGMPKERFSAEFPKEGPSILRIQQVVRGDSAAYFCASSPPLLAGPYNEQFFGPGTRLTVL.

The genes are TRBV4-3 and TRBJ2-5; D remains unclear. CDR3 size: 14 residues. Trimming left V 1 base short and J 0 bases short, with 6 bases between. CDR1 LGHNA and CDR2 YSLEER come from the germline V gene. The CDR3 nucleotides are TGCGCCAGCAGCCAAGGAGTGTACCAAGAGACCCAGTACTTC. It specifies CASSQGVYQETQYF.

The chain has TRBV5-1 and TRBJ2-1, with TRBD2 matching over 13 bases. Per germline, CDR1 SGHRS and CDR2 YFSETQ. Trimming took 5 bases from V and 6 from J; bases not matched to a gene: 5. The CDR3 length is 15 residues. CDR3 sequence: CASRSGTSGTNEQFF. The CDR3 coding sequence is TGCGCCAGCAGATCCGGGACTAGCGGGACCAATGAGCAGTTCTTC.

This sequence joins TRBV27 and TRBJ2-7; TRBD2 matches 10 bases. The CDR3 covers 13 residues. Germline V CDR1 and CDR2: MNHEY, SMNVEV (reference sequence). Trimming removed 6 bases from V and 4 bases from J; junction bases left unmatched: 3. The DNA for the CDR3 is TGTGCCAGCAGAGCGGGGGGGCGTTACGAGCAGTACTTC. Its translation: CASRAGGRYEQYF.

CDR3 sequence (DNA): TGTGCCAGCAGCTTTGGTGAAAAACTGTTTTTT. Its protein is CASSFGEKLFF. The chain links TRBV5-4 to TRBJ1-4; no reliable D call. Trimming cost V 2 bases and J 7 bases, with 3 bases left between them. The CDR3 has 11 amino acids. Germline V lookup: CDR1 SGHNT, CDR2 YYREEE (reference sequence).

The chain carries TRBV6-5 and TRBJ1-5, with 8 bases matching TRBD1. Germline V gene lookup returns CDR1 MNHEY and CDR2 SVGAGI. The CDR3 extends over 15 amino acids. With 5 bases clipped from V and 6 bases from J, the junction kept 9 bases outside the gene matches. CDR3 residues: CASSIGQGRSQPQHF. CDR3 DNA: TGTGCCAGCAGTATTGGACAGGGTCGGAGTCAGCCCCAGCATTTT.

The V and J genes are TRBV5-4 and TRBJ2-4, with D possibly being TRBD2 (6 bases). Trimming shortened V by 4 bases and J by 1 base, and 12 bases separated the two germline ends. Germline V gives CDR1 SGHNT, CDR2 YYREEE (reference sequence). The length of the CDR3 is 15 residues. CDR3 amino acids: CASSEPGGAKNIQYF. DNA of the CDR3: TGTGCCAGCAGCGAACCTGGGGGGGCCAAAAACATTCAGTACTTC. Using reference TRBV5-4 and TRBJ2-4 for the parts outside the CDR3, the full variable domain is ETGVTQSPTHLIKTRGQQVTLRCSSQSGHNTVSWYQQALGQGPQFIFQYYREEENGRGNFPPRFSGLQFPNYSSELNVNALELDDSALYLCASSEPGGAKNIQYFGAGTRLSVL.

V is TRBV7-2 and J is TRBJ2-5, with a possible D match to TRBD1 (8 bases). Deletions cut 5 bases from V and 3 bases from J, with 16 bases between. CDR3 size: 15 residues. Germline V lookup: CDR1 SGHTA, CDR2 FQGNSA. The CDR3 nucleotides are TGTGCCAGCAGCCCCCGGACAGGGAGGGAAGAGACCCAGTACTTC. This encodes CASSPRTGREETQYF.

The V gene is TRBV7-2, the J gene TRBJ2-4; possibly TRBD1 for D (5 bases). This CDR3 contains 16 residues. V lost 1 base, J lost 0 bases, and 10 bases lay in between. Germline V gene data show CDR1 as SGHTA and CDR2 as FQGNSA. The CDR3 protein is CASSLDGALAKNIQYF. CDR3 nucleotides: TGTGCCAGCAGCTTAGATGGGGCCCTAGCCAAAAACATTCAGTACTTC.

Regarding this clone: Relative to the germline gene, one junction end is altered; a read error may explain this. J is TRBJ2-5 and V is TRBV14; 12 positions agree with TRBD2. The CDR3 length is 21 residues. The germline V gene encodes CDR1 SGHDN and CDR2 FVKESK. The CDR3 spells CTSSQFQFGSFASGREETQYF. The CDR3 nucleotides are TGTACCAGCAGCCAATTTCAGTTTGGGTCCTTCGCTAGCGGGAGGGAGGAGACCCAGTACTTC.

This clone has only one observation. The chain carries TRBV9 and TRBJ1-3; D is uncertain. The CDR3 spans 14 residues. Germline V gene data show CDR1 as SGDLS and CDR2 as YYNGEE. Trimming cost V 4 bases and J 1 base, with 9 bases left between them. Here the CDR3 reads CASSPPGSGNTIYF. The CDR3 region has the DNA TGTGCCAGCAGCCCGCCGGGGTCTGGAAACACCATATATTTT. Combining the CDR3 with reference TRBV9 and TRBJ1-3 gives the whole variable domain DSGVTQTPKHLITATGQRVTLRCSPRSGDLSVYWYQQSLDQGLQFLIQYYNGEERAKGNILERFSAQQFPDLHSELNLSSLELGDSALYFCASSPPGSGNTIYFGEGSWLTVV.